What follows are 2 T cell receptor beta chains derived from one specimen sequenced in a study of cytomegalovirus exposure and HLA in healthy donors. Both 60 Vbeta primers and 13 Jbeta primers went into the PCR. The data were produced by immunoSEQ multiplex PCR, yet TCRdb's version contains in-frame clones alone and is incomplete. The sample has about 110,000 clones, 60% to 75% seen once. What was sequenced was PBMCs. The receptors come from a man aged 25 to 40 in good health and CMV-seronegative.

V and J are TRBV11-2 and TRBJ1-2; perhaps TRBD1 as D (5 bases). CDR3 length: 16 amino acids. Germline V gene data show CDR1 as SGHAT and CDR2 as FQNNGV. With 5 bases removed from V and 8 bases from J, the gap between germline ends came to 24 bases. DNA of the CDR3: TGTGCCAGCAGCCCCGATAAAACGGGACTTCTGGGAGGCTACACCTTC. It translates to CASSPDKTGLLGGYTF.

The chain uses TRBV9 and TRBJ2-7; 7 bases agree with TRBD1. CDR1 and CDR2 from the germline V gene are SGDLS and YYNGEE. The CDR3 runs 14 residues. Trimming cost V 5 bases and J 1 base; bases outside gene matches: 6. The DNA of the CDR3 is TGTGCCAGCAGTCGGACAGGTGGTTCCTACGAGCAGTACTTC. Translated: CASSRTGGSYEQYF.